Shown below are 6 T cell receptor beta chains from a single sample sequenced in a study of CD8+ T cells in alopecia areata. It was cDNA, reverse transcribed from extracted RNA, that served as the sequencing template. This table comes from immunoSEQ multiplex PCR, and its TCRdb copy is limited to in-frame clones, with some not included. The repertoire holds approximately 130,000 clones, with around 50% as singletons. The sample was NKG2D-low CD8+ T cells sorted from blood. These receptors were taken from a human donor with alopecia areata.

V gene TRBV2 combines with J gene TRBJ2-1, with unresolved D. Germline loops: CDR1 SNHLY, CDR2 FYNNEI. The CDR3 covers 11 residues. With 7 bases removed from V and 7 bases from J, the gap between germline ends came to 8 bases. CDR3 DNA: TGTGCCAGCAACGGAGCGAATGAGCAGTTCTTC. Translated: CASNGANEQFF.

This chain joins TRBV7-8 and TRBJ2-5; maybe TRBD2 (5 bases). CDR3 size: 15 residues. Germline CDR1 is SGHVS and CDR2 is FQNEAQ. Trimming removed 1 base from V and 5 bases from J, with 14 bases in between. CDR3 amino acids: CASSLEGEIFETQYF. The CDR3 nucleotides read TGTGCCAGCAGCTTAGAGGGAGAGATATTTGAGACCCAGTACTTC.

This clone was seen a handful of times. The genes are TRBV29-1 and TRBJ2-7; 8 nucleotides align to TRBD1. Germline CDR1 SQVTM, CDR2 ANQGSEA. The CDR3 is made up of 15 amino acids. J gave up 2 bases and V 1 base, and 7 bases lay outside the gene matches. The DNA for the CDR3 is TGCAGCGTTGAAGCCGTTGCAGGGGGCCCCTACGAGCAGTACTTC. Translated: CSVEAVAGGPYEQYF.

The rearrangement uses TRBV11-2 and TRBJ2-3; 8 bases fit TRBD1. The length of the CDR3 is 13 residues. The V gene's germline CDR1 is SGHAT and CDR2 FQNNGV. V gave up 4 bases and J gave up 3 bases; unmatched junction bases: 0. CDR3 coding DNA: TGTGCCAGCAGCTGGACAGGGACAGATACGCAGTATTTT. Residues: CASSWTGTDTQYF.

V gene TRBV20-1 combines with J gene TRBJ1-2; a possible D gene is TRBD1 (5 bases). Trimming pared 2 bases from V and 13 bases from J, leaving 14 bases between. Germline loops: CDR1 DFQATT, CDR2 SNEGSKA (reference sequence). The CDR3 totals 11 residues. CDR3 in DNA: TGCAGTGCTAGACGGCAGGGAGTTGGCACCTTC. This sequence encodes CSARRQGVGTF.

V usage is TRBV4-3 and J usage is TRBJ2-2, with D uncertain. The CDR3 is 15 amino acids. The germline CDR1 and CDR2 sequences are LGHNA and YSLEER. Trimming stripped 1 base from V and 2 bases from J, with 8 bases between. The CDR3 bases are TGCGCCAGCAGCCAAGCACTGGCTAACACCGGGGAGCTGTTTTTT. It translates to CASSQALANTGELFF.